Listed here is a single T cell receptor beta chain. Its antigen is unknown. CDR3 length equals 15 residues. V was cut by 0 bases and J by 0 bases, with 9 bases left in between. CDR1 is LNHNV and CDR2 is YYDKDF in the germline V gene (reference sequence). This sample was included in a study of T cell responses to AZD1222 COVID-19 vaccine. Assay: immunoSEQ multiplex PCR; the TCRdb copy retains only in-frame clones and omits some. Here the sample spans roughly 99,000 clones, more than 80% being singletons. The study, taken as a whole, reports: Donors in the cohort were predominantly white British and more often female, and clonal diversity was possibly underestimated.

The starting material was peripheral blood, obtained on day 0 of AZD1222 vaccination. The receptor was isolated from an adult in good health. The V gene is TRBV15, the J gene TRBJ2-7; D call uncertain. This chain's CDR3 is CATSRDGPSSYEQYF. The CDR3 nucleotides are TGTGCCACCAGCAGAGATGGTCCGAGCTCCTACGAGCAGTACTTC.